This T cell receptor (beta chain) was identified in a study of blood T cells in healthy people across ages. On the study more broadly: There was about one barcoded beta molecule captured by template switching per two T cells. Study-level results: Age advanced and TCR beta diversity per million T cells fell, roughly linearly. Estimates based on one million T cells were treated as lower bounds. No conclusive comparison of naive versus antigen-experienced cells was possible with unsorted PBMCs.

This CDR3 is 14 amino acids long. Trimming left V 0 bases short and J 5 bases short, with 10 bases between. Germline CDR1 MNHNS, CDR2 SASEGT. PCR was performed a second time for about 7 to 12 cycles using a sample-barcoded 5' primer and a J-beta primer mix. Each CDR3 protein is one row after TCRdb ran MiXCR on the 5' RACE reads. The repertoire holds 710,000 or so distinct CDR3 sequences, with about a third as singletons. In its sample, this clonotype was seen a few times. Its antigen is currently unknown. V gene TRBV6-1 combines with J gene TRBJ1-1; D call uncertain. Sequencing used blood. The receptor was isolated from a woman of 80 years or more in good health. In DNA form, the CDR3 reads TGTGCCAGCAGTGAAGCTTATGTCAGGACTGAAGCTTTCTTT. Protein product: CASSEAYVRTEAFF.